The 19 T cell receptor beta chains below come from one sample, sequenced in a study of blood T cell repertoires in COVID-19. Generated by immunoSEQ multiplex PCR, the TCRdb table keeps only in-frame clones and is missing some. The sample includes 470,000 or so clones, approximately 83% of them seen just once. Sample: peripheral blood. The receptors originated from a human donor in a cohort sampled during active COVID-19.

This chain connects TRBV28 to TRBJ2-1, with TRBD2 matching over 10 bases. J lost 2 bases, V lost 2 bases, and 3 bases had no gene match. There are 16 residues in the CDR3. The germline V gene has CDR1 MDHEN and CDR2 SYDVKM. The CDR3 here is CASSLPGTSAYNEQFF. CDR3 DNA sequence: TGTGCCAGCAGTTTACCCGGGACTAGCGCCTACAATGAGCAGTTCTTC.

The chain is built from TRBV11-3 and TRBJ2-3; maybe TRBD2 (6 bases). V gave up 5 bases and J gave up 2 bases, with 11 bases separating them. This CDR3 contains 14 residues. Germline V gene lookup returns CDR1 SGHNT and CDR2 YENEEA. CDR3 bases: TGTGCCAGCAGCCGGGACTCCCTCACAGATACGCAGTATTTT. This gives the protein CASSRDSLTDTQYF.

The J gene is TRBJ1-1, the V gene TRBV28; a weak D match, TRBD1 (5 bases). CDR1 is MDHEN and CDR2 is SYDVKM in the germline V gene. This CDR3 has 14 residues. V lost 6 bases, J lost 7 bases, and 18 bases lay in between. In DNA form, the CDR3 reads TGTGCCAGCAGAGGGGCCTACGGGACTAATGAAGCTTTCTTT. As protein: CASRGAYGTNEAFF.

The rearrangement links TRBV27 to TRBJ2-3, with D uncertain. The CDR3 is 16 amino acids. Trimming removed 2 bases at V and 4 bases at J, with 16 bases between. CDR1 MNHEY and CDR2 SMNVEV come from the germline V gene (reference sequence). CDR3 in amino acids: CASSLAGAARSDTQYF. The CDR3 DNA is TGTGCCAGCAGTTTAGCAGGTGCCGCACGATCAGATACGCAGTATTTT.

This rearrangement joins TRBV6-6 to TRBJ2-7; 11 bases align to TRBD1. The length of the CDR3 is 16 residues. Germline V gene sequence: CDR1 MNHNY, CDR2 SVGAGI (reference sequence). After removal of 0 bases from V and 7 bases from J, the junction contained 8 bases not matched to a gene. The CDR3: CASSYSSGQGGSEQYF. The CDR3 DNA follows: TGTGCCAGCAGTTACTCGTCGGGACAGGGGGGAAGTGAGCAGTACTTC.

This chain connects TRBV5-4 to TRBJ2-2; 7 positions match TRBD1. With V trimmed by 3 bases and J by 5 bases, 4 bases remained unmatched. The CDR3 length is 14 residues. In germline, CDR1 is SGHNT, CDR2 YYREEE (reference sequence). The CDR3 spells CASSSQTGTGELFF. DNA for the CDR3: TGTGCCAGCAGCTCTCAGACAGGGACCGGGGAGCTGTTTTTT.

This chain joins TRBV30 and TRBJ1-2, with a weak D call TRBD1 (5 bases). The CDR3 runs to 12 residues. Germline V lookup: CDR1 GTSNPN, CDR2 SVGIG (reference sequence). Trimming pared 0 bases from V and 6 bases from J, leaving 8 bases between. CDR3 residues: CAWSVKGDGYTF. In nucleotides, the CDR3 is TGTGCCTGGAGTGTAAAAGGGGATGGCTACACCTTC.

This clone has only a few counts. The chain joins TRBV28 to TRBJ1-1; no firm D call. Per germline, CDR1 MDHEN and CDR2 SYDVKM. The length of the CDR3 is 11 residues. Between the trimmed V and J ends, which lost 3 bases and 11 bases, there was a span of 10 bases. The CDR3 nucleotides are TGTGCCAGCAGTTTTGAGGTCCGGGCTTTCTTT. Translation: CASSFEVRAFF. Based on the CDR3 plus reference TRBV28 and TRBJ1-1, the full variable domain is DVKVTQSSRYLVKRTGEKVFLECVQDMDHENMFWYRQDPGLGLRLIYFSYDVKMKEKGDIPEGYSVSREKKERFSLILESASTNQTSMYLCASSFEVRAFFGQGTRLTVV.

The chain combines TRBV19 with TRBJ2-4, with a possible D match to TRBD1 (6 bases). Deletions cut 7 bases from V and 4 bases from J, with 14 bases between. The CDR3 extends over 14 amino acids. From germline, CDR1 is LNHDA and CDR2 SQIVND (reference sequence). The CDR3 is CASTHTGTKNIQYF. The CDR3 DNA reads TGTGCCAGTACCCACACCGGGACAAAAAACATTCAGTACTTC. Full variable domain (rest looked up from reference TRBV19 and TRBJ2-4): DGGITQSPKYLFRKEGQNVTLSCEQNLNHDAMYWYRQDPGQGLRLIYYSQIVNDFQKGDIAEGYSVSREKKESFPLTVTSAQKNPTAFYLCASTHTGTKNIQYFGAGTRLSVL.

As DNA, the CDR3 is TGTGCCAGCAGCGTAGTTGGCACGGGCCAAGAGACCCAGTACTTC. Its protein product is CASSVVGTGQETQYF. The chain carries TRBV9 and TRBJ2-5; D unresolved. V was trimmed by 0 bases and J by 1 base, leaving 10 bases between them. Germline CDR1 SGDLS, CDR2 YYNGEE. There are 15 residues in the CDR3.

The rearrangement joins TRBV9 to TRBJ2-1, with TRBD1 matching over 11 bases. The CDR3 loop spans 17 amino acids. CDR1 is SGDLS, CDR2 YYNGEE, per germline. Trimming at V came to 0 bases and at J to 2 bases, leaving 4 bases not matched to a gene. The CDR3 loop reads CASSVGWGQGAYNEQFF. The CDR3 DNA sequence: TGTGCCAGCAGCGTAGGATGGGGACAGGGGGCCTACAATGAGCAGTTCTTC.

This chain links TRBV15 with TRBJ2-3; D possibly corresponds to TRBD2 (5 bases). V dropped 0 bases and J dropped 11 bases, with 12 bases sitting between them. The CDR3 spans 13 residues. Germline CDR1 reads LNHNV; CDR2 reads YYDKDF (reference sequence). CDR3 nucleotides: TGTGCCACCAGCAGAGATAGTCCGACTATGCAGTATTTT. The encoded protein is CATSRDSPTMQYF. Drawing the rest from reference TRBV15 and TRBJ2-3, the complete variable domain is DAMVIQNPRYQVTQFGKPVTLSCSQTLNHNVMYWYQQKSSQAPKLLFHYYDKDFNNEADTPDNFQSRRPNTSFCFLDIRSPGLGDTAMYLCATSRDSPTMQYFGPGTRLTVL.

V gene TRBV3-1 (or the pseudogene TRBV3-2) combines with J gene TRBJ2-6; 7 bases map to TRBD2. Germline-derived CDR1 and CDR2 are LGHDT and YNNKEL (reference sequence). The CDR3 has 16 amino acids. Germline trimming cut 1 base from V and 4 bases from J; bases unmatched to any gene: 4. CDR3 residues: CASSQAGGSGANVLTF. Written as DNA, the CDR3 is TGTGCCAGCAGCCAAGCGGGAGGAAGCGGGGCCAACGTCCTGACTTTC.

With respect to this clone: A junction boundary mismatches the germline segment, possibly from a read error. The chain couples TRBV7-7 to TRBJ1-1; D is unclear. This CDR3 contains 13 residues. Germline CDR1 reads SSHAT; CDR2 reads FNYEAQ (reference sequence). The DNA for the CDR3 is TGTGCTAGCAGTCCAAGCATGAACACTGAAGCTTTCTTT. Protein sequence: CASSPSMNTEAFF. The full variable domain, its missing parts supplied by reference TRBV7-7 and TRBJ1-1, is GAGVSQSPRYKVTKRGQDVTLRCDPISSHATLYWYQQALGQGPEFLTYFNYEAQPDKSGLPSDRFSAERPEGSISTLTIQRTEQRDSAMYRCASSPSMNTEAFFGQGTRLTVV.

The gene calls are TRBV6-5 and TRBJ1-3; no definite D call. Germline CDR1 reads MNHEY; CDR2 reads SVGAGI. CDR3 length equals 16 residues. The germline V and J ends were trimmed by 2 bases and 2 bases, with 13 bases remaining between them. CDR3 residues: CASSYGGRPPGNTIYF. CDR3 coding DNA: TGTGCCAGCAGTTACGGAGGGCGACCCCCTGGAAACACCATATATTTT.

Comment on this clone: The junction departs from germline at one end; a sequencing error may be responsible. V and J are TRBV3-1 (or the pseudogene TRBV3-2) and TRBJ1-4; 9 bases match TRBD1. In germline, CDR1 is LGHDT, CDR2 YNNKEL (reference sequence). The CDR3 is 14 residues long. CDR3 amino acids: CASSPDRGKRKTVF. CDR3 DNA: TGTGCCAGCAGCCCGGACAGGGGAAAAAGAAAAACTGTTTTT.

In its sample, this clone was seen once. The chain recombines TRBV3-1 (or the pseudogene TRBV3-2) with TRBJ2-2; TRBD2 matches at 8 bases. The CDR3 runs to 14 residues. V was clipped by 11 bases and J by 6 bases; unmatched bases: 11. The germline V gene has CDR1 LGHDT and CDR2 YNNKEL (reference sequence). Here the CDR3 DNA reads TGTGCCCGCCGGGGGGGGGTTTACGCCGGGGAGCTGTTTTTT. Amino acid sequence: CARRGGVYAGELFF.

This clone has only a few counts. The J gene is TRBJ2-5, the V gene TRBV5-4; D is perhaps TRBD2 (6 bases). Germline assignment: CDR1 SGHNT and CDR2 YYREEE (reference sequence). The length of the CDR3 is 14 residues. Trimming stripped 0 bases from V and 1 base from J, with 7 bases between. The CDR3 nucleotides are TGTGCCAGCAGCTTGGCTAGCGTCCAAGAGACCCAGTACTTC. Its translation is CASSLASVQETQYF.

The chain links TRBV7-9 to TRBJ2-3, with D perhaps TRBD1 (6 bases). Between the trimmed V and J ends, which lost 5 bases and 0 bases, there was a span of 12 bases. The length of the CDR3 is 15 residues. The V gene's germline CDR1 is SEHNR and CDR2 FQNEAQ (reference sequence). The CDR3 sequence is CASSKGTHSTDTQYF. The CDR3 nucleotides read TGTGCCAGCAGCAAAGGGACACACAGCACAGATACGCAGTATTTT.